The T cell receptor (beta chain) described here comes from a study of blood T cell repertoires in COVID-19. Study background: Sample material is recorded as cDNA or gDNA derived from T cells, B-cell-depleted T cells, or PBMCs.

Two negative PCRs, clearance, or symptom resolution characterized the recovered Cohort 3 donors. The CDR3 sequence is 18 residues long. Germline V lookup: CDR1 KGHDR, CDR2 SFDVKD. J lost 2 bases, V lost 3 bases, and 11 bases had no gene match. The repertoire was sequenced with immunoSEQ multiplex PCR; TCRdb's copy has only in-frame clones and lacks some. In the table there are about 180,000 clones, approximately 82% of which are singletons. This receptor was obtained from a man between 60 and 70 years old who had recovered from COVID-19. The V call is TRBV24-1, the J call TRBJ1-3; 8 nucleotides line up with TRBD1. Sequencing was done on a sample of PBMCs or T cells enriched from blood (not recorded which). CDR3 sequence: CATSDHRTGSIAGNTIYF. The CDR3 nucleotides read TGTGCCACCAGTGATCATCGGACAGGGAGTATCGCTGGAAACACCATATATTTT.